This record concerns one T cell receptor (beta chain) sequence. Its specificity is not known. Unique molecular identifiers had been added to the TCR beta cDNA libraries. Input populations of 1 to 10 million T cells gave rise to approximately 500,000 cDNA molecules. TCRdb ran MiXCR on the PCR reads and lists one entry per CDR3 protein. The data hold hundreds of thousands of distinct CDR3 sequences, with 55% to 70% observed a single time. CDR1 and CDR2 (germline): SGDLS, YYNGEE. V dropped 4 bases and J dropped 8 bases, with 15 bases sitting between them. The CDR3 is made up of 13 amino acids. This specimen belongs to a study of post-analysis software for immune sequencing data. Study details: Included courses were relapsing-remitting and secondary progressive multiple sclerosis; progressive-relapsing multiple sclerosis was also included. General observations from the study: Five TRBV segments, including TRBV5-6, TRBV5-1 and TRBV20-1, were more frequent in patients than controls. Patients with multiple sclerosis recorded significantly lower normalized Chao1 diversity than controls, the study found.

The sequence derives from a girl aged 2-9 years with multiple sclerosis. What was sequenced was blood. The chain is built from TRBV9 and TRBJ1-1; D call uncertain. CDR3 bases: TGTGCCAGCAGCTCTTTGAGCCCTCGCGAAGCTTTCTTT. As protein: CASSSLSPREAFF.